Following are 27 T cell receptor beta chains from one sample sequenced in a study of HIV-infected patients and healthy controls. One entry per CDR3 protein results from TCRdb running MiXCR on the 5' RACE reads. The top ten hold under 6.5% of the sample, which has tens of thousands of distinct CDR3 sequences, about 17% seen once. Sequencing was carried out using CD4+ T cells from blood. These receptors were collected from a human donor in good health.

This clonotype was counted at least ten times. This sequence joins TRBV25-1 and TRBJ2-7; 8 bases agree with TRBD2. Germline CDR1 is MGHDK and CDR2 is SYGVNS. Trimming removed 5 bases from V and 7 bases from J; junction bases left unmatched: 7. CDR3 size: 13 residues. The CDR3 nucleotides read TGTGCCAGCAGTCCGCTAGCGGGCTGGGAGCAGTACTTC. Translated: CASSPLAGWEQYF.

This clonotype has a count of ten or more. The chain has TRBV21-1 and TRBJ2-7; the D call of TRBD1 is as the table states it, not checked on the DNA. TRBV21-1 is tagged as a pseudogene. CDR3 length: 15 residues. The CDR3 coding sequence is TGTGCCAGCAGCACCCTTAATCGGGACAGCCACGAGCAGTACTTC. It codes for CASSTLNRDSHEQYF.

The table lists this clonotype with many counts. The chain couples TRBV6-6 to TRBJ1-1, with TRBD1 matching over 12 bases. With V trimmed by 2 bases and J by 1 base, 2 bases remained unmatched. Germline V gene lookup returns CDR1 MNHNY and CDR2 SVGAGI (reference sequence). CDR3 length: 16 amino acids. The CDR3 reads CASSYGTGGQNTEAFF. In DNA, the CDR3 is TGTGCCAGCAGTTACGGGACAGGGGGCCAGAACACTGAAGCTTTCTTT.

This clonotype has just a few counts. The chain recombines TRBV14 with TRBJ2-7; D remains ambiguous. Trimming took off 4 bases at V and 7 bases at J, with 14 bases between the two ends. The germline CDR1 and CDR2 sequences are SGHDN and FVKESK. The CDR3 has 13 residues. CDR3 in DNA: TGTGCCAGCAGCCGGTCGTCGGGTTGGGAGCAGTACTTC. Residues: CASSRSSGWEQYF.

This chain links TRBV27 with TRBJ1-5, with no clear D. From germline, CDR1 is MNHEY and CDR2 SMNVEV (reference sequence). The CDR3 length is 13 residues. V was shortened by 0 bases and J by 7 bases, with 7 bases between the two germline ends. CDR3: CASSLSALQPQHF. CDR3 DNA sequence: TGTGCCAGCAGTTTATCCGCTCTACAGCCCCAGCATTTT.

This clonotype was counted between two and nine times. The chain combines TRBV7-9 with TRBJ2-7, with D possibly being TRBD2 (6 bases). The CDR3 runs to 14 residues. V shed 3 bases and J shed 4 bases, with 13 bases lying between them. Per germline, CDR1 SEHNR and CDR2 FQNEAQ (reference sequence). CDR3 region: CASSLVGRRYEQYF. The CDR3 nucleotides are TGTGCCAGCAGCTTGGTTGGGAGGAGATACGAGCAGTACTTC. The entire variable domain, with the rest obtained from reference TRBV7-9 and TRBJ2-7, is as follows: DTGVSQNPRHKITKRGQNVTFRCDPISEHNRLYWYRQTLGQGPEFLTYFQNEAQLEKSRLLSDRFSAERPKGSFSTLEIQRTEQGDSAMYLCASSLVGRRYEQYFGPGTRLTVT.

The table lists this clonotype with a few counts. The genes are TRBV19 and TRBJ2-7, with 9 bases aligning to TRBD1. CDR3 length: 14 residues. Per germline, CDR1 LNHDA and CDR2 SQIVND (reference sequence). V trimming: 4 bases; J trimming: 2 bases; junction bases outside the gene matches: 3. DNA of the CDR3: TGTGCCAGTAGTAGGGGGACAGGGCCCTACGAGCAGTACTTC. Translated: CASSRGTGPYEQYF. Together with reference TRBV19 and TRBJ2-7, the CDR3 gives the full variable domain: DGGITQSPKYLFRKEGQNVTLSCEQNLNHDAMYWYRQDPGQGLRLIYYSQIVNDFQKGDIAEGYSVSREKKESFPLTVTSAQKNPTAFYLCASSRGTGPYEQYFGPGTRLTVT.

This clonotype was recorded once. This sequence joins TRBV18 and TRBJ2-2, with 8 bases lining up with TRBD2. V trimming: 3 bases; J trimming: 3 bases; junction bases outside the gene matches: 9. Germline lookup yields CDR1 KGHSH and CDR2 LQKENI. This CDR3 comprises 17 residues. The CDR3 DNA is TGTGCCAGCTCACCGCGTATGGCTAGCGGGTACACCGGGGAGCTGTTTTTT. It yields the protein CASSPRMASGYTGELFF.

This clonotype appeared many times. The chain couples TRBV6-6 to TRBJ2-1, with D perhaps matching TRBD2 (6 bases). CDR1 MNHNY and CDR2 SVGAGI come from the germline V gene (reference sequence). V was trimmed by 4 bases and J by 3 bases, leaving 10 bases between them. This CDR3 spans 14 amino acids. The CDR3: CASSLGGLYNEQFF. The CDR3 DNA follows: TGTGCCAGCAGTTTGGGGGGACTCTACAATGAGCAGTTCTTC.

At least ten counts were recorded for this clonotype. The chain carries TRBV7-8 and TRBJ2-3; 7 bases agree with TRBD1. The trim removed 5 bases at V and 2 bases at J, leaving 7 bases unmatched. This CDR3 spans 15 amino acids. The germline gives CDR1 SGHVS, CDR2 FQNEAQ. CDR3 coding DNA: TGTGCCAGCAGCGCTAGGGACAGACCCACAGATACGCAGTATTTT. It specifies CASSARDRPTDTQYF. The whole variable domain, filled in from reference TRBV7-8 and TRBJ2-3, reads GAGVSQSPRYKVAKRGQDVALRCDPISGHVSLFWYQQALGQGPEFLTYFQNEAQLDKSGLPSDRFFAERPEGSVSTLKIQRTQQEDSAVYLCASSARDRPTDTQYFGPGTRLTVL.

V is TRBV6-2 or TRBV6-3 and J is TRBJ2-5; D is undetermined. CDR3 length: 13 residues. CDR1 MNHEY and CDR2 SVGEGT come from the germline V gene. Trimming stripped 5 bases from V and 5 bases from J, with 12 bases between. The CDR3: CASSPTQWETQYF. The DNA of the CDR3 is TGTGCCAGCAGTCCGACCCAATGGGAGACCCAGTACTTC.

This clonotype was detected only a few times. The V call is TRBV19, the J call TRBJ2-1, with unresolved D. The CDR3 length is 16 residues. Germline-derived CDR1 and CDR2 are LNHDA and SQIVND (reference sequence). V gave up 5 bases and J gave up 3 bases, with 17 bases separating them. The CDR3 spells CASSSTLGFNYNEQFF. The DNA for the CDR3 is TGTGCCAGTAGTTCAACTCTAGGATTTAACTACAATGAGCAGTTCTTC.

A few counts support this clonotype. This chain's CDR3 is CASSLALAGPYNEQFF. Written as DNA, the CDR3 is TGTGCCAGCAGCTTAGCCTTAGCGGGACCCTACAATGAGCAGTTCTTC. The chain has TRBV7-2 and TRBJ2-1; 8 nucleotides align to TRBD2. V shed 0 bases, J shed 2 bases, and the junction held 3 bases outside the gene matches. This CDR3 spans 16 amino acids. The germline V gene encodes CDR1 SGHTA and CDR2 FQGNSA.

V and J are TRBV4-2 and TRBJ1-2; 11 bases align to TRBD1. Germline assignment: CDR1 LGHNA and CDR2 YNFKEQ. This CDR3 has 16 amino acids. Trimming took 2 bases from V and 6 from J; bases not matched to a gene: 8. The CDR3 nucleotides are TGTGCCAGCAGCCAACCCGGGACAGGGGGGCCTGATGGCTACACCTTC. It translates to CASSQPGTGGPDGYTF.

At least ten counts were recorded for this clonotype. CDR3 sequence: CASSPQLPGNTEAFF. The CDR3 coding sequence is TGTGCCAGCAGCCCCCAACTGCCAGGGAACACTGAAGCTTTCTTT. The chain has TRBV14 and TRBJ1-1; D not resolved. This CDR3 has 15 amino acids. Germline CDR1 and CDR2: SGHDN and FVKESK. V lost 4 bases, J lost 1 base, and 13 bases lay in between.

This clonotype was recorded a few times. The chain couples TRBV20-1 to TRBJ2-1, with D unresolved. This CDR3 has 15 residues. V lost 1 base and J 4 bases, leaving 14 bases between the germline ends. Germline V gene lookup returns CDR1 DFQATT and CDR2 SNEGSKA (reference sequence). Written as DNA, the CDR3 is TGCAGTGCTAGAGCGATGGCTACCTATTACAATGAGCAGTTCTTC. It is translated as CSARAMATYYNEQFF.

This clonotype was detected only a few times. This rearrangement joins TRBV6-1 to TRBJ2-1, with 8 nucleotides matching TRBD2. CDR3 length: 13 residues. V gave up 7 bases and J gave up 6 bases; unmatched junction bases: 5. Germline V gene lookup returns CDR1 MNHNS and CDR2 SASEGT. The chain's CDR3 is CASKLAVPNEQFF. The CDR3 bases are TGTGCCAGCAAACTAGCGGTACCCAATGAGCAGTTCTTC.

The chain combines TRBV30 with TRBJ1-1; the D gene is possibly TRBD1 (6 bases). The CDR3 is made up of 14 amino acids. Germline V gene data show CDR1 as GTSNPN and CDR2 as SVGIG (reference sequence). Trimming shortened V by 8 bases and J by 0 bases, and 16 bases separated the two germline ends. Here the CDR3 DNA reads TGTGCCAGCGGACAGCAGATCTTGAACACTGAAGCTTTCTTT. This translates into CASGQQILNTEAFF.

The rearrangement links TRBV7-2 to TRBJ1-1; TRBD1 agrees at 7 bases. V lost 4 bases and J lost 1; bases outside the gene matches: 9. The CDR3 extends over 16 amino acids. The germline CDR1 and CDR2 sequences are SGHTA and FQGNSA. CDR3 DNA: TGTGCCAGCAGCTCCCCTCGAGGGGGCCGGAACACTGAAGCTTTCTTT. Translating gives CASSSPRGGRNTEAFF.

This clonotype was observed a few times. V is TRBV7-2 and J is TRBJ1-5; D perhaps matches TRBD1 (5 bases). Between the trimmed V and J ends, which lost 0 bases and 2 bases, there was a span of 8 bases. CDR1 is SGHTA and CDR2 is FQGNSA in the germline V gene. The CDR3 contains 15 residues. The CDR3 here is CASSLAGDRNQPQHF. CDR3 coding DNA: TGTGCCAGCAGCTTAGCAGGGGATCGCAATCAGCCCCAGCATTTT.

V gene TRBV6-2 or TRBV6-3 combines with J gene TRBJ1-5, with a tentative D call TRBD1 (5 bases). Looked up from germline, CDR1 is MNHEY and CDR2 is SVGEGT. V shed 8 bases and J shed 2 bases, with 13 bases lying between them. The length of the CDR3 is 14 residues. CDR3 coding DNA: TGTGCCAGCGGCTGGCAAGGGGGCAATCAGCCCCAGCATTTT. This encodes CASGWQGGNQPQHF.

This clonotype was picked up many times. This chain links TRBV28 with TRBJ2-7; no clear D. Germline CDR1 reads MDHEN; CDR2 reads SYDVKM. Trimming left V 5 bases short and J 2 bases short, with 7 bases between. CDR3 length: 12 residues. CDR3 DNA: TGTGCCAGCAGTACGTCCGCCTACGAGCAGTACTTC. Protein: CASSTSAYEQYF. Based on the CDR3 plus reference TRBV28 and TRBJ2-7, the full variable domain is DVKVTQSSRYLVKRTGEKVFLECVQDMDHENMFWYRQDPGLGLRLIYFSYDVKMKEKGDIPEGYSVSREKKERFSLILESASTNQTSMYLCASSTSAYEQYFGPGTRLTVT.

This clonotype was recorded a few times. This chain joins TRBV18 and TRBJ2-6; D remains ambiguous. Germline V gene sequence: CDR1 KGHSH, CDR2 LQKENI. V shed 3 bases and J shed 3 bases, with 0 bases lying between them. This CDR3 contains 12 residues. CDR3 amino acids: CASSPGANVLTF. CDR3 DNA: TGTGCCAGCTCACCTGGGGCCAACGTCCTGACTTTC.

This clonotype was counted many times. The chain is built from TRBV7-9 and TRBJ1-1; D uncertain. Trimming removed 5 bases at V and 9 bases at J, with 16 bases between. Germline V gene sequence: CDR1 SEHNR, CDR2 FQNEAQ (reference sequence). This CDR3 is 13 amino acids long. CDR3 loop: CASSPMGTDQAFF. CDR3 bases: TGTGCCAGCAGCCCCATGGGCACAGATCAAGCTTTCTTT. The full variable domain, completed using reference TRBV7-9 and TRBJ1-1, is DTGVSQNPRHKITKRGQNVTFRCDPISEHNRLYWYRQTLGQGPEFLTYFQNEAQLEKSRLLSDRFSAERPKGSFSTLEIQRTEQGDSAMYLCASSPMGTDQAFFGQGTRLTVV.

In its sample, this clonotype was seen a few times. V is TRBV7-2 and J is TRBJ1-3; D perhaps matches TRBD1 (6 bases). This CDR3 comprises 16 residues. The germline gives CDR1 SGHTA, CDR2 FQGNSA. Trimming cost V 1 base and J 3 bases, with 13 bases left between them. Here the CDR3 reads CASSLGAGAGGNTIYF. Here the CDR3 DNA reads TGTGCCAGCAGCTTAGGTGCGGGGGCAGGTGGAAACACCATATATTTT.

The chain is built from TRBV19 and TRBJ1-1; the match to TRBD1 covers 8 bases. Germline assignment: CDR1 LNHDA and CDR2 SQIVND (reference sequence). The CDR3 covers 14 residues. V was clipped by 10 bases and J by 6 bases; unmatched bases: 13. CDR3 sequence reads: CATSSRQGWAEAFF. The CDR3 DNA sequence: TGTGCCACCTCAAGCCGACAGGGGTGGGCTGAAGCTTTCTTT.

Turning to this clonotype: At one end the junction does not follow the germline gene, possibly because of a read error. This chain joins TRBV6-5 and TRBJ1-4; no clear D gene. The CDR3 has 11 amino acids. Germline V CDR1 and CDR2: MNHEY, SVGAGI. CDR3 DNA: TGTGCCAGCAGTTACTCGAACCCGGGGATGTTT. As protein: CASSYSNPGMF.